Below are 28 T cell receptor beta chains sequenced from a single sample in a study of blood T cell repertoires in COVID-19. The table came from immunoSEQ multiplex PCR; TCRdb's copy has only in-frame clones and leaves some out. The profile covers approximately 120,000 clones, with roughly 86% appearing a single time and around 19% taken by the ten largest. Sequenced: peripheral blood. These receptors were taken from a woman aged 50 to 65 who had recovered from COVID-19.

The rearrangement joins TRBV6-5 to TRBJ2-7, with a possible D match to TRBD2 (6 bases). This CDR3 region has 15 residues. V lost 0 bases, J lost 2 bases, and 11 bases lay in between. Germline CDR1 reads MNHEY; CDR2 reads SVGAGI. CDR3 DNA sequence: TGTGCCAGCAGTTACTCCCTAGGGGAGGCCTACGAGCAGTACTTC. Amino acids: CASSYSLGEAYEQYF.

This rearrangement joins TRBV29-1 to TRBJ2-1; TRBD1 aligns across 9 bases. There are 14 residues in the CDR3. In germline, CDR1 is SQVTM, CDR2 ANQGSEA. With 7 bases clipped from V and 7 bases from J, the junction kept 11 bases outside the gene matches. The DNA of the CDR3 is TGCAGCGGGGAAACGGGACAGGGTAGGAATGAGCAGTTCTTC. Its translation: CSGETGQGRNEQFF.

The genes are TRBV28 and TRBJ2-7; tentatively, D is TRBD2 (5 bases). The V end was cut by 6 bases, the J end by 0 bases, with 21 bases between. The CDR3 spans 17 residues. Germline CDR1 is MDHEN and CDR2 is SYDVKM. This CDR3 is CASSHAPRAASSYEQYF. Written as DNA, the CDR3 is TGTGCCAGCAGCCATGCCCCGAGGGCTGCGAGCTCCTACGAGCAGTACTTC.

This sequence joins TRBV5-1 and TRBJ2-7, with TRBD1 as a possible D gene (5 bases). V dropped 4 bases and J dropped 1 base, with 9 bases sitting between them. The CDR3 covers 13 residues. Germline CDR1 reads SGHRS; CDR2 reads YFSETQ. CDR3 sequence (DNA): TGCGCCAGCAGCGACAGACCGTCCTACGAGCAGTACTTC. As protein: CASSDRPSYEQYF. Supplemented by reference TRBV5-1 and TRBJ2-7, the full variable domain reads KAGVTQTPRYLIKTRGQQVTLSCSPISGHRSVSWYQQTPGQGLQFLFEYFSETQRNKGNFPGRFSGRQFSNSRSEMNVSTLELGDSALYLCASSDRPSYEQYFGPGTRLTVT.

The chain carries TRBV30 and TRBJ2-2; perhaps TRBD1 as D (5 bases). CDR3 length: 15 amino acids. V was shortened by 3 bases and J by 5 bases, with 16 bases between the two germline ends. Germline V lookup: CDR1 GTSNPN, CDR2 SVGIG (reference sequence). Written as DNA, the CDR3 is TGTGCCTGGAGCCTATTACCCAAGGGGACCGGGGAGCTGTTTTTT. Residues: CAWSLLPKGTGELFF.

The rearrangement links TRBV27 to TRBJ2-3; possible D gene TRBD2, 6 bases. V gave up 4 bases and J gave up 6 bases, with 17 bases separating them. CDR1 and CDR2 from the germline V gene are MNHEY and SMNVEV (reference sequence). CDR3 length: 15 residues. CDR3 sequence reads: CASSSIRSRGDTQYF. In DNA form, the CDR3 reads TGTGCCAGCAGTTCGATACGTTCCCGGGGGGATACGCAGTATTTT.

The chain links TRBV6-6 to TRBJ2-5; D is possibly TRBD2 (6 bases). Germline lookup yields CDR1 MNHNY and CDR2 SVGAGI (reference sequence). The CDR3 spans 14 residues. V lost 5 bases, J lost 3 bases, and 13 bases lay in between. CDR3 sequence reads: CASSRRGEEETQYF. As DNA, the CDR3 is TGTGCCAGCAGTAGGCGGGGTGAGGAAGAGACCCAGTACTTC.

This chain uses TRBV18 with TRBJ1-2, with D possibly being TRBD1 (6 bases). In germline, CDR1 is KGHSH, CDR2 LQKENI. Trimming removed 3 bases from V and 4 bases from J, with 21 bases in between. This CDR3 has 17 residues. CDR3 DNA sequence: TGTGCCAGCTCACCGCGAACAGGGAGTCAGTTTTTCTATGGCTACACCTTC. Translating it yields CASSPRTGSQFFYGYTF.

The chain joins TRBV7-2 to TRBJ2-4; TRBD2 is a possible D gene (6 bases). The CDR3 covers 16 residues. The germline gives CDR1 SGHTA, CDR2 FQGNSA. The V and J ends lost 2 bases and 3 bases respectively, with 14 bases between them. The CDR3 protein is CASSLRAGGNKNIQYF. The CDR3 nucleotides read TGTGCCAGCAGCTTAAGGGCTGGAGGGAACAAAAACATTCAGTACTTC. Looking up the rest from reference TRBV7-2 and TRBJ2-4 gives the full variable domain: GAGVSQSPSNKVTEKGKDVELRCDPISGHTALYWYRQSLGQGLEFLIYFQGNSAPDKSGLPSDRFSAERTGGSVSTLTIQRTQQEDSAVYLCASSLRAGGNKNIQYFGAGTRLSVL.

The chain joins TRBV7-9 to TRBJ1-6; D gene uncertain. V lost 3 bases and J 0 bases, leaving 9 bases between the germline ends. Looked up from germline, CDR1 is SEHNR and CDR2 is FQNEAQ (reference sequence). There are 16 residues in the CDR3. CDR3 protein: CASSFSGSSYNSPLHF. The CDR3 DNA reads TGTGCCAGCAGCTTTTCGGGGAGCTCCTATAATTCACCCCTCCACTTT. The complete variable domain, with remaining parts taken from reference TRBV7-9 and TRBJ1-6, reads DTGVSQNPRHKITKRGQNVTFRCDPISEHNRLYWYRQTLGQGPEFLTYFQNEAQLEKSRLLSDRFSAERPKGSFSTLEIQRTEQGDSAMYLCASSFSGSSYNSPLHFGNGTRLTVT.

V and J are TRBV2 and TRBJ2-7; a possible D gene is TRBD1 (6 bases). CDR3 length: 12 amino acids. Trimming removed 10 bases at V and 3 bases at J, with 13 bases between. Germline CDR1 and CDR2: SNHLY and FYNNEI. The CDR3 bases are TGTGCCAACCGGGACACCTACTACGAGCAGTACTTC. Translating it yields CANRDTYYEQYF.

V is TRBV18 and J is TRBJ2-7, with D possibly TRBD2 on 5 matching bases. V gave up 1 base and J gave up 6 bases, with 7 bases separating them. The CDR3 totals 12 residues. Germline V lookup: CDR1 KGHSH, CDR2 LQKENI. The CDR3 loop is CASSPRLAEQYF. CDR3 nucleotide sequence: TGTGCCAGCTCACCACGGCTAGCCGAGCAGTACTTC.

This clone was seen once. The chain combines TRBV7-2 with TRBJ2-3; 8 bases agree with TRBD2. In germline, CDR1 is SGHTA, CDR2 FQGNSA. The junction had 11 bases not matched to a gene; V was cut back by 1 base and J by 5 bases. The CDR3 runs 17 residues. The CDR3: CASSLGRVFRGGDTQYF. Here the CDR3 DNA reads TGTGCCAGCAGCTTAGGCCGAGTCTTCCGGGGGGGAGATACGCAGTATTTT.

The genes are TRBV5-5 and TRBJ2-5, with 16 nucleotides matching TRBD2. V trimming: 0 bases; J trimming: 1 base; junction bases outside the gene matches: 3. Per germline, CDR1 SGHKS and CDR2 YYEKEE (reference sequence). This CDR3 is 18 amino acids long. The CDR3 reads CASSLVGLAGGPQETQYF. The CDR3 DNA is TGTGCCAGCAGCTTGGTGGGACTAGCGGGGGGGCCCCAAGAGACCCAGTACTTC. Using reference TRBV5-5 and TRBJ2-5 for the parts outside the CDR3, the full variable domain is DAGVTQSPTHLIKTRGQQVTLRCSPISGHKSVSWYQQVLGQGPQFIFQYYEKEERGRGNFPDRFSARQFPNYSSELNVNALLLGDSALYLCASSLVGLAGGPQETQYFGPGTRLLVL.

The V gene is TRBV29-1, the J gene TRBJ2-1; 9 bases align to TRBD2. The germline V gene has CDR1 SQVTM and CDR2 ANQGSEA. The CDR3 length is 14 residues. With V trimmed by 5 bases and J by 6 bases, 8 bases remained unmatched. The CDR3 DNA follows: TGCAGCGTTCCGCGACTAGCGGAGCTCAATGAGCAGTTCTTC. This sequence encodes CSVPRLAELNEQFF.

This chain uses TRBV15 with TRBJ1-1; possibly TRBD1 for D (5 bases). V lost 0 bases, J lost 4 bases, and 12 bases lay in between. The CDR3 runs to 15 residues. The germline gives CDR1 LNHNV, CDR2 YYDKDF (reference sequence). The CDR3 nucleotides are TGTGCCACCAGCAGAGATCATGCAGGGCTCACTGAAGCTTTCTTT. Residues: CATSRDHAGLTEAFF.

The CDR3 loop is CASSLRELSTDTQYF. The CDR3 DNA sequence: TGTGCCAGCAGCTTAAGAGAGCTTAGCACAGATACGCAGTATTTT. This sequence joins TRBV7-8 and TRBJ2-3; D not certain. The CDR3 spans 15 residues. Germline lookup yields CDR1 SGHVS and CDR2 FQNEAQ. V lost 2 bases and J 0 bases, leaving 9 bases between the germline ends.

V gene TRBV7-8 combines with J gene TRBJ1-1; 8 positions match TRBD1. CDR3 length: 17 amino acids. Trimming cost V 5 bases and J 2 bases; bases outside gene matches: 13. Germline-derived CDR1 and CDR2 are SGHVS and FQNEAQ. CDR3 bases: TGTGCCAGCAGCGAACCGATTGGACAGGGCCTCAACACTGAAGCTTTCTTT. The encoded protein is CASSEPIGQGLNTEAFF.

V usage is TRBV5-1 and J usage is TRBJ2-7; 8 bases are a match to TRBD2. CDR1 and CDR2 from the germline V gene are SGHRS and YFSETQ. The CDR3 has 15 residues. V shed 4 bases, J shed 0 bases, and the junction held 6 bases outside the gene matches. The CDR3 DNA reads as TGCGCCAGCAGCCAAATAGCGGGGACCTCCTACGAGCAGTACTTC. Protein: CASSQIAGTSYEQYF.

In its sample, this clone was seen once. V is TRBV5-1 and J is TRBJ1-1; maybe TRBD1 (5 bases). Germline CDR1 and CDR2: SGHRS and YFSETQ. The CDR3 runs to 15 residues. V gave up 0 bases and J gave up 1 base, with 10 bases separating them. CDR3 sequence (DNA): TGCGCCAGCAGCTTGGGGACATACACGAACACTGAAGCTTTCTTT. It encodes CASSLGTYTNTEAFF.

This clone has a single count. The genes are TRBV6-1 and TRBJ1-2; D not resolved. Germline CDR1 MNHNS, CDR2 SASEGT. Deletions cut 1 base from V and 6 bases from J, with 9 bases between. This CDR3 spans 13 amino acids. CDR3 sequence (DNA): TGTGCCAGCAGTGAAGGACCGCGGAATGGCTACACCTTC. Translating it yields CASSEGPRNGYTF.

This clone has only one observation. The chain joins TRBV6-5 to TRBJ1-2; 10 bases are a match to TRBD1. Germline trimming cut 5 bases from V and 4 bases from J; bases unmatched to any gene: 4. Looked up from germline, CDR1 is MNHEY and CDR2 is SVGAGI. CDR3 length: 14 residues. CDR3 DNA: TGTGCCAGCAGTCGGGACAGGGGTCCCTATGGCTACACCTTC. The encoded protein is CASSRDRGPYGYTF.

The DNA of the CDR3 is TGTGCCAGCAGCCCTCAGGGAGGTCAGCCCCAGCATTTT. Its protein product is CASSPQGGQPQHF. The rearrangement joins TRBV7-9 to TRBJ1-5; D may be TRBD1 (5 bases). The CDR3 is 13 residues long. The germline V and J ends were trimmed by 5 bases and 6 bases, with 11 bases remaining between them. CDR1 and CDR2 (germline): SEHNR, FQNEAQ (reference sequence).

This chain links TRBV4-1 with TRBJ1-2; 8 bases agree with TRBD1. Germline V gives CDR1 MGHRA, CDR2 YSYEKL. Germline trimming cut 6 bases from V and 7 bases from J; bases unmatched to any gene: 10. The CDR3 loop spans 14 amino acids. CDR3 sequence reads: CASSHLTGAAGYTF. CDR3 DNA: TGCGCCAGCAGTCATTTGACAGGGGCTGCTGGCTACACCTTC.

This chain uses TRBV5-4 with TRBJ2-2; TRBD2 aligns across 7 bases. V shed 0 bases, J shed 6 bases, and the junction held 8 bases outside the gene matches. The length of the CDR3 is 16 residues. Per germline, CDR1 SGHNT and CDR2 YYREEE (reference sequence). The CDR3 loop is CASSLGASGRPGELFF. The CDR3 coding sequence is TGTGCCAGCAGCTTGGGGGCTAGCGGACGGCCCGGGGAGCTGTTTTTT.

This chain joins TRBV7-9 and TRBJ1-2, with 8 bases identical to TRBD1. Per germline, CDR1 SEHNR and CDR2 FQNEAQ (reference sequence). V shed 3 bases and J 7 bases; nucleotides not matched to a gene: 7. This CDR3 spans 14 amino acids. This CDR3 is CASSFVTGESGYTF. CDR3 bases: TGTGCCAGCAGCTTTGTGACAGGGGAAAGTGGCTACACCTTC.

The chain is built from TRBV4-3 and TRBJ1-4, with D perhaps matching TRBD1 (6 bases). This CDR3 comprises 14 residues. The V gene's germline CDR1 is LGHNA and CDR2 YSLEER. With 4 bases removed from V and 3 bases from J, the gap between germline ends came to 9 bases. In DNA, the CDR3 is TGCGCCAGCAGCCCGACAGGTCCTAATGAAAAACTGTTTTTT. As protein: CASSPTGPNEKLFF.

This clone was detected a few times. The CDR3 DNA reads TGCGCCAGCAGTGAGGGAAACAGCGGGAGGCTATCCTACAATGAGCAGTTCTTC. It translates to CASSEGNSGRLSYNEQFF. The chain links TRBV10-1 to TRBJ2-1, with 9 nucleotides matching TRBD2. The germline CDR1 and CDR2 sequences are WNHNN and SYGVQD (reference sequence). The CDR3 is 18 amino acids. The junction had 9 bases not matched to a gene; V was cut back by 2 bases and J by 1 base.